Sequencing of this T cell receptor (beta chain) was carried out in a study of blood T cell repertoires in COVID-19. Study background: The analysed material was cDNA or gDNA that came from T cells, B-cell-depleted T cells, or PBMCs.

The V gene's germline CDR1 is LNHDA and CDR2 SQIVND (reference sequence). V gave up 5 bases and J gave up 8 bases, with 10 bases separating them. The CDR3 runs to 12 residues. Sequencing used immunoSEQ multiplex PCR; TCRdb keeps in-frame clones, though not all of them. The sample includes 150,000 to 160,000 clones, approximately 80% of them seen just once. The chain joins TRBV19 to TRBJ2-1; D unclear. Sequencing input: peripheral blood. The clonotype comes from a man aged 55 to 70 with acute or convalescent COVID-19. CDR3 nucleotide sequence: TGTGCCAGTAGTCCCCTAGGCCATGAGCAGTTCTTC. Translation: CASSPLGHEQFF.